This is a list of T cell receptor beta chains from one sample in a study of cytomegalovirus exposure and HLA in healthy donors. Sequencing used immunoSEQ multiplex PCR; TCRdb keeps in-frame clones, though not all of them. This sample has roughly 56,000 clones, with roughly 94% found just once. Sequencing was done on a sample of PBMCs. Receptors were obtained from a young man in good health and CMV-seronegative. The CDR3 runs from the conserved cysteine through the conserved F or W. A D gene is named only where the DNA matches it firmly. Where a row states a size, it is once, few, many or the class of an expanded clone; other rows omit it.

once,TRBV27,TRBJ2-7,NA,TGTGCCAGCAGTTTAAGTAGGGGGGGTCTGAGCTCCTACGAGCAGTACTTC,CASSLSRGGLSSYEQYF
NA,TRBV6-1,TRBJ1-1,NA,TGTGCCAGCAGTGAATCAGGGAACACTGAAGCTTTCTTT,CASSESGNTEAFF
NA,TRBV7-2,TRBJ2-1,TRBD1,TGTGCCAGCAGCTTAGTAGCAGGGGGCATCAATGAGCAGTTCTTC,CASSLVAGGINEQFF
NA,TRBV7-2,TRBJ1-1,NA,TGTGCCAGCAGCTTTCAGGTTTTGAACACTGAAGCTTTCTTT,CASSFQVLNTEAFF
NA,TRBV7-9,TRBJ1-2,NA,TGTGCCAGCAGCTTAATACAGGGCCATGGCTACACCTTC,CASSLIQGHGYTF
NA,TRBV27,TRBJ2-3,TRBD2,TGTGCCAGCAGTTTGGTCGGGGGGGTCGGCACAGATACGCAGTATTTT,CASSLVGGVGTDTQYF
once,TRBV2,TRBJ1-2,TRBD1,TGTGCCAGCAGGGAAGGGACAGGGAATGGCTACACCTTC,CASREGTGNGYTF
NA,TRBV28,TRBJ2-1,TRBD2,TGTGCCAGCAGTTTATGGGCTAGCGGGAGGGGGAATGAGCAGTTCTTC,CASSLWASGRGNEQFF
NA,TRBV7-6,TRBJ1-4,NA,TGTGCCAGCAGCCCCGACAGTTCTAATGAAAAACTGTTTTTT,CASSPDSSNEKLFF
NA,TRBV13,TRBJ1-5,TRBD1,TGTGCCAGCAGCTTAGGGCAGGGGGCCGGTCAGCCCCAGCATTTT,CASSLGQGAGQPQHF
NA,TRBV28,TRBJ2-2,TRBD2,TGTGCCAGCAGTTTGACTAGCGGGAGGGCCACCGGGGAGCTGTTTTTT,CASSLTSGRATGELFF
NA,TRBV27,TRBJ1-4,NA,TGTGCCAGCAGTTCAGTTGCAACTAATGAAAAACTGTTTTTT,CASSSVATNEKLFF
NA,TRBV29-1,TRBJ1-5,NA,TGCAGCGTTGAGTTTCACAGGGTGGAGCAGCCCCAGCATTTT,CSVEFHRVEQPQHF
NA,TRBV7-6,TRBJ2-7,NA,TGTGCCAGCAGCTTAGAGGAGGGGTTCTCCTACGAGCAGTACTTC,CASSLEEGFSYEQYF
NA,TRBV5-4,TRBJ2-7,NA,TGTGCCAGCAGCTTGACTATAGGCAGGGGTCCCTACGAGCAGTACTTC,CASSLTIGRGPYEQYF
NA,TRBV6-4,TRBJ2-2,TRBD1,TGTGCCAGCAGGACAGGGTACACCGGGGAGCTGTTTTTT,CASRTGYTGELFF
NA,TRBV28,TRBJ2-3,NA,TGTGCCAGCAGGACAGGCCGGTACACGCAGTATTTT,CASRTGRYTQYF
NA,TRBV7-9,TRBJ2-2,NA,TGTGCCAGCAGCCGCGGAGAAGGCACCGGGGAGCTGTTTTTT,CASSRGEGTGELFF
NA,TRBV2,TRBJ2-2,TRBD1,TGTGCCAGCAGTGATCGGGGGACAGGGAACACCGGGGAGCTGTTTTTT,CASSDRGTGNTGELFF
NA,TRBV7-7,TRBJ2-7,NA,TGTGCCAGCAGCTTATCCGTGAGCTCCTACGAGCAGTACTTC,CASSLSVSSYEQYF
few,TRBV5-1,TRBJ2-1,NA,TGCGCCAGCAGCTTGACAGTAGGAACGACCGATGAGCAGTTCTTC,CASSLTVGTTDEQFF
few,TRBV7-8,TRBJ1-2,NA,TGTGCCAGCAGCCCCCACGCAGGGGCTAACTATGGCTACACCTTC,CASSPHAGANYGYTF
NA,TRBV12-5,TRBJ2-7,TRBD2,TGTGCTAGTGGTTTGGTACTAGTAGCGGGAGTGGGGCAGTACTTC,CASGLVLVAGVGQYF
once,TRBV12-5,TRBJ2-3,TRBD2,TGTGCTAGTGGTCGGACTAGCGGGAGCACAGATACGCAGTATTTT,CASGRTSGSTDTQYF
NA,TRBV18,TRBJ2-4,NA,TGTGCCAGCCGAGGGTCCCTAGCCAAAAACATTCAGTACTTC,CASRGSLAKNIQYF
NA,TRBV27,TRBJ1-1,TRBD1,TGTGCCAGCAGCCCGGGACAGGGTGAAGCTTTCTTT,CASSPGQGEAFF
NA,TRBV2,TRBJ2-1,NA,TGTGCCAGCAGTGAATACCCACCGGGTAACGGAGACTACAATGAGCAGTTCTTC,CASSEYPPGNGDYNEQFF
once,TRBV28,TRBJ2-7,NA,TGTGCCAGCAGTTTGGCGGGGTACGAGCAGTACTTC,CASSLAGYEQYF
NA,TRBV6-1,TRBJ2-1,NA,TGTGCCAGCAGCGACCCCGGGAACAATGAGCAGTTCTTC,CASSDPGNNEQFF
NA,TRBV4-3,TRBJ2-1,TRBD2,TGCGCCAGCAGCCAAGAGGGGACTAGGATGGGCAATGAGCAGTTCTTC,CASSQEGTRMGNEQFF
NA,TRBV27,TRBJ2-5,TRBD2,TGTGCCAGCAGTCCTAGCGGGAGAGGAGAAGAGACCCAGTACTTC,CASSPSGRGEETQYF
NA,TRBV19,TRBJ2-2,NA,TGTGCCAGTAGTATAGCGTGGAGGGGTAACACCGGGGAGCTGTTTTTT,CASSIAWRGNTGELFF
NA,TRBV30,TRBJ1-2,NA,TGTGCCTGGAGAGGACAGTCTAACTATGGCTACACCTTC,CAWRGQSNYGYTF
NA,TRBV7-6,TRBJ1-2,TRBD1,TGTGCCAGCAGCCCACAGACAGGGGGGACCTATGGCTACACCTTC,CASSPQTGGTYGYTF